The source of this T cell receptor (beta chain) is a study of beta chain features in type 1 diabetes. Study-level points and caveats: Within the patient group, naive, central memory and Treg TCRB repertoires appeared more similar to each other than within healthy donors. Reads derived from cDNA could over-represent cells showing high TCR expression. Shortening of TCRB CDR3s, moderate but significant, appeared in all four CD4+ subsets of Type 1 diabetes patients. Fewer junction insertions and more nucleotide deletions appeared in type 1 diabetes patients.

Expressed TCRB transcripts were sequenced after all isolated RNA was converted to cDNA. Assay: immunoSEQ multiplex PCR; the TCRdb copy retains only in-frame clones and omits some. Of hundreds of thousands of clones in the sample, around an eighth are singletons; the top ten hold approximately 0.039%. This clone has more than one count but fewer than ten. What it recognizes is unknown. Per germline, CDR1 LNHDA and CDR2 SQIVND (reference sequence). The CDR3 sequence is 16 residues long. J lost 3 bases, V lost 5 bases, and 11 bases had no gene match. The receptor's source is a man younger than 35 with type 1 diabetes. Material for sequencing was naive CD4+ T cells from blood. The rearrangement uses TRBV19 and TRBJ2-7; 9 bases fit TRBD2. In DNA, the CDR3 is TGTGCCAGTAGTCGTCGGAGCGGGAGGAATAACTACGAGCAGTACTTC. Amino acid sequence: CASSRRSGRNNYEQYF.